This TCR beta chain was identified during a study of T cell repertoires in cytomegalovirus infection (dated by TCRdb to the late 2010s). Regarding the complete study: Donor HLA type was relevant to the analysis, because carriage of CMV infection together with the matching HLA type was indicated by public TCR beta signatures.

For this clonotype: The specificity of this receptor is unknown. Within one base of it there is no much larger clone, and no base qualities were kept.

Paper-wide results and their limitations: In both this cohort and an independent roughly 350-donor cohort, the cumulative frequency of public TCR beta family members distinguished carriers of CMV infection plus the relevant HLA type. The ex vivo response was dominated by HLA-C-restricted CMV-specific TCR beta clonotypes, which also provided the single most frequent clonotype in two of eight donors.

The CDR3 goes from the cysteine to the phenylalanine over 15 residues. Only CDR3 DNA remains: 45 bases, in frame from the first base. CDR1 and CDR2, per the germline V gene (reference sequence), are PRHDT and FYEKMQ. Trimming at the junction amounts to 5 bases on V and 5 bases on J, and the germline ends lie 13 bases apart. The sequencer listed for this sample is Illumina HiSeq 1500. TCRdb cleaned the public reads at Q25 with fastp, built clones with MiXCR and kept in-frame beta chains. Every entry covers one CDR3 protein and lists the most common genes and DNA from its rows. Present in this sample are around 260,000 distinct CDR3 sequences, approximately 9.1% of which were seen just once. Jointly, the top ten make up about 14% of the sample.

The V gene is TRBV13 and the J gene is TRBJ1-6; no D segment can be confidently identified. The TCR originated in a human donor in good health (CMV status not recorded). Some clones in this sample may be carry-over from other donors' samples. What was sequenced was PBMCs. The CDR3 has the sequence CASSPSGLDNSPLHF. The base sequence is TGTGCCAGCAGCCCCAGCGGGTTGGATAATTCACCCCTCCACTTT.